The T cell receptor (beta chain) described here comes from a study of cytomegalovirus exposure and HLA in healthy donors. Overall study context: In an early release, HLA-typed donors contributed 80 million to 95 million unique TCR sequences. Study findings and constraints: It was reported that the classifier diagnosed cytomegalovirus status with high specificity and sensitivity in both the original and validation cohorts. A cluster of highly shared sequence variants was likely a sequencing artifact.

60 Vbeta and 13 Jbeta primers were used in PCR. Sequencing used immunoSEQ multiplex PCR; TCRdb keeps in-frame clones, though not all of them. The profile shows 60,000 to 90,000 clones, 70% of them singletons. A remark on this clone: Antigen specificity is unknown.

CDR3 length: 15 residues. V gave up 3 bases and J gave up 4 bases; unmatched junction bases: 6. From germline, CDR1 is SGDLS and CDR2 YYNGEE. The receptor was isolated from a woman aged 45 to 65 in good health and CMV-seropositive. The sample taken for sequencing was PBMCs. The rearrangement joins TRBV9 to TRBJ2-7; 11 nucleotides agree with TRBD1. The CDR3, as DNA: TGTGCCAGCAGCGAGACGGACAGGGGGCGGTACGAGCAGTACTTC. It translates to CASSETDRGRYEQYF.